The clone carrying this TCR beta chain was seen just once. Its specificity is not known. One base away lies a much larger clone, so this may be a sequencing read error. Breast cancer patients provided tissue from their axillary draining lymph nodes. The entry originates in a study of breast tumors, draining lymph nodes, adjacent tissues. Notes on the study in general: Data only fit, rather than demonstrated, lymph node origin of most tumor T cells. Data fit most tumor T cells coming from lymph node, expanding in tumor. Tumor repertoires ranked between lymph nodes and nontumor tissue in diversity, with V and J gene preferences.

The CDR3 is 16 residues long. Germline CDR1 is MGHRA and CDR2 is YSYEKL. MiXCR was run by TCRdb on the multiplex PCR reads, yielding one entry per CDR3 protein. The sample shows over 250,000 distinct CDR3 sequences, 30% to 35% of them seen only once. Sequencing was performed on axillary lymph node tissue. This sequence originates from a female donor with breast cancer. Some clones in this sample may be carry-over from other donors' samples. The V gene is TRBV4-1, the J gene TRBJ2-1; 8 nucleotides line up with TRBD1. The CDR3 loop reads CASSQGSRGLYNGQFF. For the CDR3, the DNA is TGCGCCAGCAGCCAAGGGAGCAGGGGGCTTTACAATGGGCAGTTCTTC.